One sample yielded the 9 T cell receptor beta chains listed below, sequenced in a study of metastatic and nonmetastatic thyroid tumors. MiXCR re-clonotyped the PCR reads for TCRdb. The sample consists of about 27,000 clones, around 17% of them appearing once. All patients reached thyroid surgery having received no treatment beforehand. The material sequenced was blood. The receptors stem from a male donor with papillary thyroid cancer or a benign thyroid nodule (not recorded which). Some clones in this sample may be carry-over from other donors' samples.

At least ten counts were recorded for this clone. V gene TRBV7-2 combines with J gene TRBJ1-1; D perhaps matches TRBD1 (6 bases). Germline V gives CDR1 SGHTA, CDR2 FQGNSA. This CDR3 contains 16 residues. Trimming took 0 bases from V and 8 from J, leaving 19 bases between them. CDR3 sequence reads: CASSLALGRGGTEAFF. The CDR3 DNA reads as TGTGCCAGCAGCTTAGCGTTAGGCCGGGGGGGCACGGAAGCTTTCTTT.

As for this clone: A read error may account for a junction end that differs from germline. The gene calls are TRBV7-2 and TRBJ2-6; no firm D call. The CDR3 has 15 residues. The germline gives CDR1 SGHTA, CDR2 FQGNSA. CDR3 sequence (DNA): TGTGCCAGCAGCTTACGGGTCTCTTGGGCCAACGTCCTCACTTTC. Protein: CASSLRVSWANVLTF. The complete variable domain, with remaining parts taken from reference TRBV7-2 and TRBJ2-6, reads GAGVSQSPSNKVTEKGKDVELRCDPISGHTALYWYRQSLGQGLEFLIYFQGNSAPDKSGLPSDRFSAERTGGSVSTLTIQRTQQEDSAVYLCASSLRVSWANVLTFGAGSRLTVL.

The rearrangement uses TRBV6-1 and TRBJ1-1; D unclear. The CDR3 consists of 15 residues. V lost 10 bases and J lost 0, with 18 bases in between. Germline lookup yields CDR1 MNHNS and CDR2 SASEGT. CDR3 in amino acids: CAIHDGWSLNTEAFF. The DNA for the CDR3 is TGTGCCATACATGACGGCTGGTCTCTGAACACTGAAGCTTTCTTT.

This clone was seen ten or more times. The chain employs TRBV6-1 and TRBJ2-3; TRBD1 matches 8 bases. Germline V gene lookup returns CDR1 MNHNS and CDR2 SASEGT. V lost 6 bases and J lost 4; bases outside the gene matches: 9. The CDR3 runs 15 residues. The CDR3 spells CASRRLAGGADTQYF. CDR3 bases: TGTGCCAGCAGAAGGCTGGCAGGGGGCGCAGATACGCAGTATTTT.

This clone has more than one count but fewer than ten. The genes are TRBV28 and TRBJ1-2; tentatively, D is TRBD1 (5 bases). CDR3 length: 14 amino acids. Germline-derived CDR1 and CDR2 are MDHEN and SYDVKM. V was clipped by 2 bases and J by 3 bases, with 10 bases between them. The CDR3 reads CASSLGGTDYGYTF. CDR3 nucleotides: TGTGCCAGCAGTTTAGGAGGGACGGACTATGGCTACACCTTC.

This clone was detected ten times or more. This may be a read error, as it is one base from a much larger clone. This chain joins TRBV27 and TRBJ2-2; 8 bases line up with TRBD2. Looked up from germline, CDR1 is MNHEY and CDR2 is SMNVEV (reference sequence). CDR3 length equals 17 residues. With 5 bases clipped from V and 5 bases from J, the junction kept 13 bases outside the gene matches. CDR3 loop: CASSPTRGGGTTGELFF. The CDR3 nucleotides are TGTGCCAGCAGTCCTACCCGGGGGGGAGGTACTACCGGGGAGCTGTTTTTT.

The chain employs TRBV5-6 and TRBJ2-7, with unresolved D. The CDR3 is 12 amino acids. Trimming pared 0 bases from V and 11 bases from J, leaving 12 bases between. From germline, CDR1 is SGHDT and CDR2 YYEEEE. The DNA for the CDR3 is TGTGCCAGCAGCTTGGGTCTTGATCCTAAGTACTTC. This encodes CASSLGLDPKYF. The whole variable domain, filled in from reference TRBV5-6 and TRBJ2-7, reads DAGVTQSPTHLIKTRGQQVTLRCSPKSGHDTVSWYQQALGQGPQFIFQYYEEEERQRGNFPDRFSGHQFPNYSSELNVNALLLGDSALYLCASSLGLDPKYFGPGTRLTVT.

There are many counts of this clone. The CDR3 sequence: CASYTTYGGLDTEAFF. DNA for the CDR3: TGTGCCAGTTATACCACTTATGGGGGGCTGGACACTGAAGCTTTCTTT. The chain carries TRBV19 and TRBJ1-1, with D possibly matching TRBD1 (6 bases). In germline, CDR1 is LNHDA, CDR2 SQIVND (reference sequence). This CDR3 spans 16 amino acids. V lost 8 bases, J lost 3 bases, and 22 bases lay in between.

The chain carries TRBV20-1 and TRBJ1-4; possible D gene TRBD1, 6 bases. From germline, CDR1 is DFQATT and CDR2 SNEGSKA (reference sequence). This CDR3 has 12 amino acids. Deletions cut 2 bases from V and 6 bases from J, with 7 bases between. CDR3 nucleotides: TGCAGTGCTAGAAGGACAGATGAAAAACTGTTTTTT. It yields the protein CSARRTDEKLFF.